Listed here are 21 T cell receptor beta chains from one sample, sequenced in a study of PD-1 blockade in classical Hodgkin lymphoma. Time point here: cycle 4 day 1 (C4D1), after less than 7 weeks of nivolumab. Every single patient, without exception, relapsed after autologous stem cell transplantation, and brentuximab vedotin exposure varied. Some clones are missing from TCRdb's copy, which holds only in-frame ones; the method was immunoSEQ multiplex PCR. The sample lists about 64,000 clones, roughly nine tenths seen once, with approximately 10% in the top ten. Material: peripheral blood mononuclear cells (PBMCs), obtained before the fourth cycle of nivolumab. The receptors were sampled from a human donor with classical Hodgkin lymphoma.

The chain has TRBV7-6 and TRBJ1-1; D gene uncertain. V shed 5 bases and J shed 1 base, with 8 bases lying between them. There are 13 residues in the CDR3. The V gene's germline CDR1 is SGHVS and CDR2 FNYEAQ. In nucleotides, the CDR3 is TGTGCCAGCAGCCCCCGGGAGAACACTGAAGCTTTCTTT. This encodes CASSPRENTEAFF. Using reference TRBV7-6 and TRBJ1-1 for the parts outside the CDR3, the full variable domain is GAGVSQSPRYKVTKRGQDVALRCDPISGHVSLYWYRQALGQGPEFLTYFNYEAQQDKSGLPNDRFSAERPEGSISTLTIQRTEQRDSAMYRCASSPRENTEAFFGQGTRLTVV.

V gene TRBV6-5 combines with J gene TRBJ2-7; TRBD1 is a possible D gene (5 bases). This CDR3 has 11 residues. Germline values: CDR1 MNHEY, CDR2 SVGAGI. The V gene lost 6 bases and the J gene lost 9 bases, with 12 bases spanning the gap. The CDR3 spells CASSGHRSQYF. The CDR3 bases are TGTGCCAGCAGCGGACATCGGTCGCAGTACTTC.

The table lists this clone with a count of one. V usage is TRBV27 and J usage is TRBJ1-1; 9 nucleotides align to TRBD1. Germline assignment: CDR1 MNHEY and CDR2 SMNVEV (reference sequence). J was trimmed by 5 bases and V by 10 bases; bases with no gene match: 8. The CDR3 sequence is 13 residues long. The DNA of the CDR3 is TGTGCCACCAGACCCGGGACAGGGACTGAAGCTTTCTTT. It is translated as CATRPGTGTEAFF.

The rearrangement uses TRBV18 and TRBJ1-4, with 7 bases identical to TRBD1. Per the germline V gene, CDR1 is KGHSH and CDR2 is LQKENI. Trimming cost V 1 base and J 5 bases; bases outside gene matches: 7. The CDR3 totals 16 residues. In DNA form, the CDR3 reads TGTGCCAGCTCACCACTTTACGGACAGGAAAATGAAAAACTGTTTTTT. Its translation is CASSPLYGQENEKLFF.

V and J are TRBV28 and TRBJ2-7, with no clear D. CDR3 size: 13 residues. Trimming took off 2 bases at V and 7 bases at J, with 12 bases between the two ends. CDR1 and CDR2 from the germline V gene are MDHEN and SYDVKM. The CDR3 region has the DNA TGTGCCAGCAGTTTACGATCGTTGTCGGAGCAGTACTTC. Translation gives CASSLRSLSEQYF.

The chain has TRBV19 and TRBJ2-2; D is ambiguous. The CDR3 is 11 residues long. The V gene's germline CDR1 is LNHDA and CDR2 SQIVND (reference sequence). Trimming pared 10 bases from V and 1 base from J, leaving 4 bases between. The CDR3 nucleotides are TGTGCCACTGGGAACACCGGGGAGCTGTTTTTT. It codes for CATGNTGELFF.

In this sample, this clone turned up once. The chain has TRBV19 and TRBJ2-1; D possibly corresponds to TRBD2 (6 bases). The length of the CDR3 is 14 residues. Trimming removed 2 bases from V and 7 bases from J, with 12 bases in between. CDR1 is LNHDA, CDR2 SQIVND, per germline (reference sequence). The CDR3 loop is CASSIKDYPNEQFF. The CDR3 bases are TGTGCCAGTAGTATAAAGGACTATCCGAATGAGCAGTTCTTC. The variable domain in full, completed from reference TRBV19 and TRBJ2-1, reads DGGITQSPKYLFRKEGQNVTLSCEQNLNHDAMYWYRQDPGQGLRLIYYSQIVNDFQKGDIAEGYSVSREKKESFPLTVTSAQKNPTAFYLCASSIKDYPNEQFFGPGTRLTVL.

This clone was counted between two and nine times. The chain couples TRBV6-5 to TRBJ1-2; D not certain. The V gene lost 4 bases and the J gene lost 0 bases, with 15 bases spanning the gap. In germline, CDR1 is MNHEY, CDR2 SVGAGI. This CDR3 contains 16 residues. DNA for the CDR3: TGTGCCAGCAGTTCAAAAACCCTCGTTGCTAACTATGGCTACACCTTC. Encoded protein: CASSSKTLVANYGYTF.

CDR3 DNA sequence: TGTGCCAGCAGCTCTCTTAACACCGGGGAGCTGTTTTTT. As protein: CASSSLNTGELFF. J is TRBJ2-2 and V is TRBV7-3; D is uncertain. The CDR3 contains 13 residues. The germline CDR1 and CDR2 sequences are SGHTA and FQGTGA. Trimming removed 4 bases at V and 2 bases at J, with 5 bases between.

This clone was seen a single time. The chain is built from TRBV6-5 and TRBJ2-2; possible D gene TRBD1, 5 bases. The germline V gene has CDR1 MNHEY and CDR2 SVGAGI. Trimming removed 7 bases from V and 2 bases from J, with 11 bases in between. The CDR3 extends over 14 amino acids. The DNA of the CDR3 is TGTGCCAGCAAGCAAGGGGTAAACACCGGGGAGCTGTTTTTT. Translation: CASKQGVNTGELFF.

This sequence joins TRBV5-6 and TRBJ2-3; D gene unclear. CDR3 length: 14 residues. The V and J ends lost 4 bases and 3 bases respectively, with 12 bases between them. CDR1 and CDR2 from the germline V gene are SGHDT and YYEEEE. CDR3 region: CASSPTMGTDTQYF. The CDR3 DNA reads TGTGCCAGCAGCCCCACTATGGGGACAGATACGCAGTATTTT. The variable domain in full, completed from reference TRBV5-6 and TRBJ2-3, reads DAGVTQSPTHLIKTRGQQVTLRCSPKSGHDTVSWYQQALGQGPQFIFQYYEEEERQRGNFPDRFSGHQFPNYSSELNVNALLLGDSALYLCASSPTMGTDTQYFGPGTRLTVL.

The CDR3 spells CASSLTRRSNQPQHF. The CDR3 coding sequence is TGTGCCAGCTCTCTGACAAGGAGGAGCAATCAGCCCCAGCATTTT. The chain carries TRBV18 and TRBJ1-5; no clear D. The germline V gene has CDR1 KGHSH and CDR2 LQKENI. Trimming took off 6 bases at V and 1 base at J, with 13 bases between the two ends. The CDR3 totals 15 residues. The full variable domain, rest sourced from reference TRBV18 and TRBJ1-5, is NAGVMQNPRHLVRRRGQEARLRCSPMKGHSHVYWYRQLPEEGLKFMVYLQKENIIDESGMPKERFSAEFPKEGPSILRIQQVVRGDSAAYFCASSLTRRSNQPQHFGDGTRLSIL.

J is TRBJ1-1 and V is TRBV5-1; D is undetermined. Per germline, CDR1 SGHRS and CDR2 YFSETQ. The CDR3 consists of 15 residues. Trimming took off 3 bases at V and 2 bases at J, with 14 bases between the two ends. This CDR3 reads CASSSPLSSNTEAFF. In DNA, the CDR3 is TGCGCCAGCAGCTCGCCCTTAAGCTCAAACACTGAAGCTTTCTTT.

The sample holds one count of this clone. The genes are TRBV5-6 and TRBJ1-2; no definite D call. The CDR3 runs to 12 residues. Per the germline V gene, CDR1 is SGHDT and CDR2 is YYEEEE. Trimming cost V 8 bases and J 7 bases, with 15 bases left between them. The CDR3 spells CASSGRIGGYTF. The CDR3 DNA reads as TGTGCCAGTTCCGGGAGGATCGGTGGCTACACCTTC.

The V call is TRBV6-5, the J call TRBJ1-2; 10 positions match TRBD1. Germline trimming cut 5 bases from V and 8 bases from J; bases unmatched to any gene: 5. Germline V gene sequence: CDR1 MNHEY, CDR2 SVGAGI. The CDR3 spans 13 residues. The chain's CDR3 is CASSPGTGDGYTF. Here the CDR3 DNA reads TGTGCCAGCAGTCCCGGGACAGGGGACGGCTACACCTTC.

V gene TRBV5-1 combines with J gene TRBJ2-5, with TRBD1 matching 7 bases. J lost 0 bases, V lost 4 bases, and 6 bases had no gene match. CDR1 SGHRS and CDR2 YFSETQ come from the germline V gene. The CDR3 consists of 15 residues. CDR3 DNA sequence: TGCGCCAGCAGCAACAGACAGGGAGACCAAGAGACCCAGTACTTC. It encodes CASSNRQGDQETQYF.

The CDR3 loop is CASSYNRGRDEKLFF. Here the CDR3 DNA reads TGTGCCAGCAGTTATAACAGGGGGCGAGATGAAAAACTGTTTTTT. The V gene is TRBV6-5, the J gene TRBJ1-4, with 9 positions matching TRBD1. The CDR3 covers 15 residues. Germline CDR1 and CDR2: MNHEY and SVGAGI. V lost 3 bases and J lost 6; bases outside the gene matches: 5.

CDR3: CASSPRNGYLPYEQYF. In nucleotides, the CDR3 is TGTGCCAGCTCACCAAGGAATGGCTACCTACCTTACGAGCAGTACTTC. The J gene is TRBJ2-7, the V gene TRBV18; D unclear. The V end lost 2 bases, the J end lost 4 bases, and 18 bases lay between the germline ends. Looked up from germline, CDR1 is KGHSH and CDR2 is LQKENI. This CDR3 has 16 residues.

This chain joins TRBV5-4 and TRBJ1-2, with D possibly TRBD1 on 6 matching bases. This CDR3 has 13 amino acids. Germline-derived CDR1 and CDR2 are SGHNT and YYREEE (reference sequence). V was pared by 4 bases and J by 7 bases, with 14 bases between. The CDR3 here is CASSGTGTLGYTF. CDR3 DNA sequence: TGTGCCAGCAGCGGAACGGGGACACTTGGCTACACCTTC.

The V call is TRBV6-6, the J call TRBJ2-5; 11 positions agree with TRBD2. Trimming took 4 bases from V and 1 from J; bases not matched to a gene: 2. This CDR3 comprises 15 residues. The germline gives CDR1 MNHNY, CDR2 SVGAGI (reference sequence). The CDR3 sequence is CASSFSGGVQETQYF. CDR3 sequence (DNA): TGTGCCAGCAGTTTTAGCGGGGGGGTCCAAGAGACCCAGTACTTC.

This clone has only a few counts. CDR3 residues: CASTHLSYEQYF. The CDR3 DNA is TGTGCCAGCACCCACCTCTCCTACGAGCAGTACTTC. This chain joins TRBV11-2 and TRBJ2-7; D is uncertain. There are 12 residues in the CDR3. Germline values: CDR1 SGHAT, CDR2 FQNNGV. Trimming shortened V by 7 bases and J by 0 bases, and 7 bases separated the two germline ends.